This TCR beta chain was identified in a study of OX40 agonist ivuxolimab in advanced cancers. Overall study context: Patients undergoing dose escalation presented with hepatocellular carcinoma, melanoma, renal cell or head and neck cancer. Prior anti-PD-1, anti-PD-L1 or anti-CTLA-4 therapy did not bar entry, and 40% to 45% had some.

Within the sample, this clone is medium-sized. What it binds is not known. Study outcomes and limitations: Relatively little clonal expansion, among the lowest observed, appeared in partial responders at 0.1-3.0 mg/kg. Expanded clones were, on average, more numerous among CD8+ T cells than CD4+.

TCRdb keeps only in-frame clones here, not all; method: immunoSEQ multiplex PCR. There are 50,000 to 65,000 clones in the sample; 70% to 90% occur only once, and 4% to 5.5% lies in the top ten. Per the germline V gene, CDR1 is LGHNA and CDR2 is YNFKEQ. With V trimmed by 0 bases and J by 1 base, 3 bases remained unmatched. The CDR3 is made up of 15 amino acids. This chain links TRBV4-2 with TRBJ2-7; 7 bases are a match to TRBD2. The clonotype comes from an adult with an advanced solid tumor such as melanoma, head and neck, liver or kidney cancer. The material was CD4+ or CD8+ T cells sorted from blood, obtained in a trial of the OX40 agonist ivuxolimab. CDR3 sequence reads: CASSQDEGGSYEQYF. The CDR3 DNA is TGTGCCAGCAGCCAAGATGAGGGAGGGTCCTACGAGCAGTACTTC.